This T cell receptor beta chain came from a study of shared clonotypes between healthy human individuals (dated by TCRdb to the early 2020s). A note on the overall study: The cohort included three men and a couple of women between 18 and 49 years of age. Each donor's leukapheresis produced roughly between roughly 0.9 and 9 billion PBMCs. To increase sequencing depth and limit assay-specific biases, TCR repertoire library preparation and sequencing were carried out by different laboratories using diverse techniques. For each donor, CD4 naive and CD4 memory were each run on three plates, CD8 naive on two plates, and CD8 memory on one plate. To estimate repertoire size and how much clonotype sharing occurs between individuals, the study deeply sequenced the blood TCR repertoires of roughly 5 healthy adults.

Using the deep immunoSEQ assay, TCR CDR3 regions were amplified from genomic DNA by multiplex PCR. Extracted genomic DNA from each cell subset was distributed evenly across all wells of several immunoSEQ 96-well plates, and each plate was treated as a replicate. Each replicate PCR for sorted subsets received 200 ng genomic DNA, equal to roughly 30,000 T cell genomes. Purified libraries were measured with a Qubit 3.0 fluorometer, size-checked on a Bioanalyzer 2100, and measured again with the KAPA Library Quantification kit. Every immunoSEQ 96-well plate was sequenced on a separate single-read 150-cycle Illumina NextSeq 550 flow cell. Processing in the source paper ran as follows. Because the immunoSEQ output included only junctional sequences and no quality scores, the filtering could not be the same as the filtering used for full-length reads. Sequences were annotated with PyIR, a Python wrapper for IgBLAST v1.9, using IMGT germline references to assign V/J genes and CDR3. Reads were filtered out if the reads had weak V/J assignments (E-value above 1e-6), no CDR3, stop codons, out-of-frame junctions, or ambiguous translated residues. V3J clonotypes were defined as sequences sharing an identical inferred V gene, J gene, and CDR3 amino acid sequence. To compute the percentage overlap between repertoires, the number of shared unique clonotypes was divided by the size of the smaller repertoire. RTK rarefaction, the Chao1 estimator, and Recon v2.1 estimates of unobserved clonotypes were used to assess repertoire richness. OLGA was used to compute generation probabilities for all TCRbeta clonotypes that the gDNA method yielded from a handful of donors. Sourced from immuneACCESS, this table was stored by TCRdb with only in-frame sequences that have V and J called. A share of the clones is absent; for the studies checked, an unresolved V gene accounts for under half, and the remainder has no known explanation. V and J calls and clone size are copied from that table; D and trimming were computed from the DNA. This sample is represented by 2 million to 3 million clones; 90% to 95% of them were singletons. More than 0.12% of the sample belongs to the ten largest clones.

The CDR3 has 15 amino acids, counting the end cysteine and phenylalanine. The read is trimmed to its CDR3 DNA, 45 bases read in frame from base 1. At the junction V is shortened by 3 bases and J by 0 bases, with 12 bases in between. CDR1 and CDR2 are read off the germline V gene (reference sequence) as GTSNPN and SVGIG. This clone showed up just a few times. Its antigen remains undetermined. Per-nucleotide qualities are absent, and no much larger clonotype sits a single base away. The donors were healthy, HIV-negative adults with no recently reported acute infections or vaccinations. All donors were Caucasian adults living in Nashville, Tennessee, USA. CD4+ T cells were enriched by magnetic negative selection, after which naive cells were positively selected on CD45RA and the negative fraction was taken as the memory subset. Blood was collected by leukapheresis, and PBMCs were isolated by Ficoll-Histopaque density gradient centrifugation and then cryopreserved in liquid nitrogen vapor phase. Analytical flow cytometry was used to check the purity and quantity of each magnetically sorted T cell population. Each sorted fraction had its genomic DNA isolated and then quantified by UV absorbance on a Nanodrop 2000c.

What the work shows at the level of the full study, not this receptor alone: Even with the large sequencing depth, rarefaction of the sorted-subset datasets indicated that sequencing was incomplete. Sampling was restricted to blood, and TCR repertoires in tissues likely differ from the TCR repertoires found in blood. The small number of donors limited the genetic and exposure-history diversity represented. About 4.5% of naive CD4, 3.5% of naive CD8, 2.3% of memory CD4, and over 0.35% of memory CD8 clonotypes were shared across several donors. Compared with non-shared clonotypes, clonotypes shared by all four sorted-subset donors had higher generation probabilities. Pairwise subsampling indicated that sequencing depth was expected to affect the degree of clonotype sharing among donors. Estimated clonotype richness was generally larger for naive than for memory subsets.

The specimen was naive CD4+ T cells sorted from blood. The sample's cell subset or site, from its label and the paper: CD45RA+ positively selected. The chain employs TRBV30 and TRBJ1-3, with a weak D call of TRBD1 (5 bases match). The sequence was collected from a man younger than 30 in good health. The CDR3 sequence is CAWSREQSSGNTIYF. The bases are TGTGCCTGGAGCAGGGAACAGAGCTCTGGAAACACCATATATTTT.